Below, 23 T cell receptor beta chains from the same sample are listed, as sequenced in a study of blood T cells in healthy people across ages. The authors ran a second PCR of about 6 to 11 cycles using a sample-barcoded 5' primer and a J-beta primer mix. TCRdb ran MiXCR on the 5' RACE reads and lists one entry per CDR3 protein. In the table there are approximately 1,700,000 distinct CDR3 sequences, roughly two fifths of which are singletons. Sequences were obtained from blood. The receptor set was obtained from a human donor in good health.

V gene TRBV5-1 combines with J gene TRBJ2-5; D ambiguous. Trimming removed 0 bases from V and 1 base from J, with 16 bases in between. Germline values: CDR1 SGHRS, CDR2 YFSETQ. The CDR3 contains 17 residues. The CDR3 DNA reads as TGCGCCAGCAGCTTGGGCACCAGTTCCTCGTTCCAAGAGACCCAGTACTTC. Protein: CASSLGTSSSFQETQYF.

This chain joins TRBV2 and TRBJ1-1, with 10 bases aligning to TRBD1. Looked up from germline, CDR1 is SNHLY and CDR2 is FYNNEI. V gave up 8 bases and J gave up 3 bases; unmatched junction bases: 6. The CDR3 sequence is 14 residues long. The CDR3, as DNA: TGTGCCAGCGTGGGGACAGGGGAGGACACTGAAGCTTTCTTT. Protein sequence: CASVGTGEDTEAFF. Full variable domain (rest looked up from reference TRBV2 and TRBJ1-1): EPEVTQTPSHQVTQMGQEVILRCVPISNHLYFYWYRQILGQKVEFLVSFYNNEISEKSEIFDDQFSVERPDGSNFTLKIRSTKLEDSAMYFCASVGTGEDTEAFFGQGTRLTVV.

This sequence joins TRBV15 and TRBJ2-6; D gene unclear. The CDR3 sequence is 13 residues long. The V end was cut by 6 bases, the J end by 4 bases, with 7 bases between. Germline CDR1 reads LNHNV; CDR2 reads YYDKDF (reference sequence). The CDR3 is CATRKSGANVLTF. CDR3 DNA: TGTGCCACCAGGAAGTCAGGGGCCAACGTCCTGACTTTC.

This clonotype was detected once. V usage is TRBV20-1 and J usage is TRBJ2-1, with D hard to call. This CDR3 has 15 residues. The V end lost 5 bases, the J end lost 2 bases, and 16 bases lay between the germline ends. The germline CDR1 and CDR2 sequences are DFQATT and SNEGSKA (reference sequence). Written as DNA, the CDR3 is TGCAGTGCTCCTTTATCCCGAAGCCCCTACAATGAGCAGTTCTTC. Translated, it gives CSAPLSRSPYNEQFF.

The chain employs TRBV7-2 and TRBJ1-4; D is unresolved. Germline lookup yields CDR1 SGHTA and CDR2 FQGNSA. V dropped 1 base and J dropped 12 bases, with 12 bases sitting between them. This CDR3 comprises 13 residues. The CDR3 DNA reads TGTGCCAGCAGCTTAGGGGTCGGAAGGCAACTGTTTTTT. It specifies CASSLGVGRQLFF.

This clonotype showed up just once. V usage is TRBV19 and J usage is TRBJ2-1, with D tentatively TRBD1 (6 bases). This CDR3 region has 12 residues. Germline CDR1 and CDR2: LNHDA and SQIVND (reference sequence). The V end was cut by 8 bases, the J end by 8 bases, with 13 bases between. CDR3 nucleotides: TGTGCCAGTGCTGACAGGTGGGATGAGCAGTTCTTC. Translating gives CASADRWDEQFF.

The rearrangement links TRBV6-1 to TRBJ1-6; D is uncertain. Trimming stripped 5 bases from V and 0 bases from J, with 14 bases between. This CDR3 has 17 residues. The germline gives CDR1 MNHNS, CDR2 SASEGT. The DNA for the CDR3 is TGTGCCAGCAGTAGGACCCCGTCTAGCTCCTATAATTCACCCCTCCACTTT. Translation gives CASSRTPSSSYNSPLHF.

Here the CDR3 reads CSVEVDRQGRREQYF. The CDR3 DNA is TGCAGCGTTGAAGTGGATCGGCAGGGTCGTCGCGAGCAGTACTTC. The chain uses TRBV29-1 and TRBJ2-7; D possibly corresponds to TRBD1 (5 bases). With 1 base removed from V and 6 bases from J, the gap between germline ends came to 19 bases. The germline V gene encodes CDR1 SQVTM and CDR2 ANQGSEA. CDR3 length: 15 residues.

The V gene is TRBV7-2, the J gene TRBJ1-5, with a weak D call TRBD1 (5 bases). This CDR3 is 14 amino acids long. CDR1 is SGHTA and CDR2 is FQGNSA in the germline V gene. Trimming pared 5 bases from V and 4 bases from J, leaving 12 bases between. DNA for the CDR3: TGTGCCAGCAGCAAGCAGACAGATAATCAGCCCCAGCATTTT. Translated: CASSKQTDNQPQHF.

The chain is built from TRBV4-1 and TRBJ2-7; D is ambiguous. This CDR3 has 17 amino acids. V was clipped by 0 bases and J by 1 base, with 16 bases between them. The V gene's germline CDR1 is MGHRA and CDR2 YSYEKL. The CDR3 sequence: CASSQDPPESLSYEQYF. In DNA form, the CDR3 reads TGCGCCAGCAGCCAAGATCCGCCCGAAAGTTTGTCCTACGAGCAGTACTTC.

This CDR3 is CASSPTAGGYNEQFF. The CDR3 bases are TGTGCCAGCTCACCAACAGCGGGGGGATACAATGAGCAGTTCTTC. The V gene is TRBV18, the J gene TRBJ2-1; 9 bases fit TRBD2. The J segment lost 4 bases and the V segment lost 2 bases, leaving 3 bases of the junction unmatched. Germline loops: CDR1 KGHSH, CDR2 LQKENI. The length of the CDR3 is 15 residues.

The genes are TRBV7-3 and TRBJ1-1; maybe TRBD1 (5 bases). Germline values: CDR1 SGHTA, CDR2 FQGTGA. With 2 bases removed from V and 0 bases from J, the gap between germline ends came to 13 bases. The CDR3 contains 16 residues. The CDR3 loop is CASSLESGRVNTEAFF. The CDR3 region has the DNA TGTGCCAGCAGCTTAGAGAGTGGCAGGGTGAACACTGAAGCTTTCTTT.

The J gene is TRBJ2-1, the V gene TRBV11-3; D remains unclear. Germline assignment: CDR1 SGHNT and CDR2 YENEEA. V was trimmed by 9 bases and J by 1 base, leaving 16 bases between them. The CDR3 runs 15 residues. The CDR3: CARAPQYASYNEQFF. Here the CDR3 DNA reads TGTGCCAGAGCCCCCCAGTACGCATCCTACAATGAGCAGTTCTTC.

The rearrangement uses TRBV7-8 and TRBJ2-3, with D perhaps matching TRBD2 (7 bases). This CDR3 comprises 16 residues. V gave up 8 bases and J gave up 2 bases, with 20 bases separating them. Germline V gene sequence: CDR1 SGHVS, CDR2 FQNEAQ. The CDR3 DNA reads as TGTGCCAGCGTGCGAGGGGGGGCCCGGGTCACAGATACGCAGTATTTT. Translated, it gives CASVRGGARVTDTQYF.

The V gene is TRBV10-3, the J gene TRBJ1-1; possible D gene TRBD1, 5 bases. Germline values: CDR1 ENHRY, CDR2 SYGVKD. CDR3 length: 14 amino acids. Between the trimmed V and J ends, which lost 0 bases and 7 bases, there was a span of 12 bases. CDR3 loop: CAISESGGGREAFF. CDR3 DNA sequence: TGTGCCATCAGTGAGTCGGGGGGGGGACGTGAAGCTTTCTTT.

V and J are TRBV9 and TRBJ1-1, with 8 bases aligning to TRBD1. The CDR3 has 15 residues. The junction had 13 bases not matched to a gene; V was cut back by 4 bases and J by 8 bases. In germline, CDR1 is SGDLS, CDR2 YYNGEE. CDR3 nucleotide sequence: TGTGCCAGCAGCACCCACGGACAGGGCCTGATCGAAGCTTTCTTT. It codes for CASSTHGQGLIEAFF.

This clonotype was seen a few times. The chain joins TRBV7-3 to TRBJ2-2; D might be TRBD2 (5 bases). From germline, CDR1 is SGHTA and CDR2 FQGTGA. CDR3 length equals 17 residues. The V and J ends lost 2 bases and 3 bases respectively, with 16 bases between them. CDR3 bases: TGTGCCAGCAGCTTAGGGCCCCCCCCGGGATACACCGGGGAGCTGTTTTTT. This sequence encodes CASSLGPPPGYTGELFF.

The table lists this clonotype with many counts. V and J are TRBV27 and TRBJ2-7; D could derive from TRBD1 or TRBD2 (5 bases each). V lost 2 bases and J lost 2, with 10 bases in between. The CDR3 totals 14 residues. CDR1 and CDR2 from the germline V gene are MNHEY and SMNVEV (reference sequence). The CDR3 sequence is CASSLQGATYEQYF. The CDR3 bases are TGTGCCAGCAGTTTACAGGGAGCTACCTACGAGCAGTACTTC.

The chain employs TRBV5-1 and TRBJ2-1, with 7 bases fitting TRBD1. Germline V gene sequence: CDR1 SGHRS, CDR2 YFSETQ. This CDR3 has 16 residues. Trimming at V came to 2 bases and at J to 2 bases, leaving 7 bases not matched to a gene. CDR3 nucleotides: TGCGCCAGCAGCTTCTCCGGACAGGCCACCTACAATGAGCAGTTCTTC. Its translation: CASSFSGQATYNEQFF.

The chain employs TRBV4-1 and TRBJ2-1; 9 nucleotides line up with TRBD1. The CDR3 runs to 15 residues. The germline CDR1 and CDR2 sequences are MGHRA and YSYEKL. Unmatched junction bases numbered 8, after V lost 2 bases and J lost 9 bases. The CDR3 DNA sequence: TGCGCCAGCAGCCAATCGGGACAGGGCAGGGGTGAGCAGTTCTTC. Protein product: CASSQSGQGRGEQFF.

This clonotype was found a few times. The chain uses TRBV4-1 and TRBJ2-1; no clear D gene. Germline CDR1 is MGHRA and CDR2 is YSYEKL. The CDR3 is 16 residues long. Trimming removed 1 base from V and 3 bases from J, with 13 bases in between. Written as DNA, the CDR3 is TGCGCCAGCAGCCAAGGGACGGCTTCTCGCTACAATGAGCAGTTCTTC. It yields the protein CASSQGTASRYNEQFF.

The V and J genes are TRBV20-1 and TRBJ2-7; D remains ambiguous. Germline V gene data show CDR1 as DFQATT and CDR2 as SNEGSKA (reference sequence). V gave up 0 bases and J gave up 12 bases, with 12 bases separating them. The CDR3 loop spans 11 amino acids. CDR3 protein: CSARESPRAYF. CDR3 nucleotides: TGCAGTGCTAGAGAGTCCCCAAGGGCGTACTTC.

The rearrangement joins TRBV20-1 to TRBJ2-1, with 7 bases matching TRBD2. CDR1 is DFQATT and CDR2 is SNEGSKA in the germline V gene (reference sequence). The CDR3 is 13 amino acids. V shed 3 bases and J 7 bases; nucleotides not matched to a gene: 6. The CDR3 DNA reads TGCAGTGCTAGCAGCGGGGCCCTTAATGAGCAGTTCTTC. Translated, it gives CSASSGALNEQFF.